The 3 T cell receptor beta chains given below trace back to one sample, sequenced in a study of cytomegalovirus exposure and HLA in healthy donors. PCR used 60 Vbeta primers and 13 Jbeta primers. The protocol was immunoSEQ multiplex PCR, while the TCRdb copy is restricted to in-frame clones and leaves out a portion. The sample lists under 130,000 clones; roughly 70% were seen once. The sequenced sample consisted of PBMCs. Receptors were obtained from a man aged 40-55 years in good health and CMV-seropositive.

This rearrangement joins TRBV30 to TRBJ1-3; no definite D call. V lost 2 bases, J lost 0 bases, and 8 bases lay in between. The V gene's germline CDR1 is GTSNPN and CDR2 SVGIG (reference sequence). This CDR3 is built from 14 residues. The CDR3 nucleotides read TGTGCCTGGAGTCTATCCATCTCTGGAAACACCATATATTTT. It yields the protein CAWSLSISGNTIYF.

The V and J genes are TRBV5-1 and TRBJ2-3; D ambiguous. This CDR3 is built from 16 residues. Trimming pared 4 bases from V and 2 bases from J, leaving 17 bases between. Germline V CDR1 and CDR2: SGHRS, YFSETQ. The CDR3 reads CASSVGLAAITDTQYF. CDR3 nucleotides: TGCGCCAGCAGCGTTGGTTTGGCAGCGATCACAGATACGCAGTATTTT.

The V and J genes are TRBV6-1 and TRBJ1-1; possible D gene TRBD1, 5 bases. From germline, CDR1 is MNHNS and CDR2 SASEGT. This CDR3 has 15 residues. V was cut by 3 bases and J by 3 bases, with 14 bases left in between. DNA for the CDR3: TGTGCCAGCAGTGAGGCGGACAAGTCGTACACTGAAGCTTTCTTT. Residues: CASSEADKSYTEAFF.